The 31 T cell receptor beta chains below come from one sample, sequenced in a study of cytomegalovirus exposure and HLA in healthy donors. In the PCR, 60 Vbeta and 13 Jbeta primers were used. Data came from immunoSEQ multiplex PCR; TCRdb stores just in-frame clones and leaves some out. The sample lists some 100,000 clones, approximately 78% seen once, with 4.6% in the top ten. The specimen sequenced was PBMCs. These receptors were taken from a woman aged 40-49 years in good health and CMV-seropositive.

In DNA, the CDR3 is TGCGCCAGCAGCCAAGATCAGGCACAGGGGGGATCTACGCAGTATTTT. This gives the protein CASSQDQAQGGSTQYF. V usage is TRBV4-1 and J usage is TRBJ2-3; TRBD1 matches 8 bases. Germline V gene lookup returns CDR1 MGHRA and CDR2 YSYEKL. Trimming cost V 0 bases and J 8 bases; bases outside gene matches: 10. This CDR3 region has 16 residues.

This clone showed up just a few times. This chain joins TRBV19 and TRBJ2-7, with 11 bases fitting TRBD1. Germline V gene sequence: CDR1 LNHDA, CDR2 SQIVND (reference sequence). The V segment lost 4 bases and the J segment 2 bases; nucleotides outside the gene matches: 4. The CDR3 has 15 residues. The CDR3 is CASSTPGQGAYEQYF. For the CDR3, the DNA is TGTGCCAGTAGTACCCCGGGACAGGGGGCCTACGAGCAGTACTTC.

The CDR3 DNA follows: TGTGCCAGCAGCGCCACCGGGACAGGGGTGACCGGGGAGCTGTTTTTT. Translating it yields CASSATGTGVTGELFF. The chain carries TRBV9 and TRBJ2-2; the match to TRBD1 covers 10 bases. This CDR3 contains 16 residues. Trimming removed 3 bases from V and 5 bases from J; junction bases left unmatched: 7. Germline lookup yields CDR1 SGDLS and CDR2 YYNGEE.

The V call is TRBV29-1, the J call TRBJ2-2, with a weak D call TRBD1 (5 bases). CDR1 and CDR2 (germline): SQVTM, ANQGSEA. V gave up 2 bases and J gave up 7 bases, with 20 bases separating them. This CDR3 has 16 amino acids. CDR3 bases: TGCAGCGTTGAAAACCGCCGGGCCGCAGGGTACGGGGAGCTGTTTTTT. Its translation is CSVENRRAAGYGELFF.

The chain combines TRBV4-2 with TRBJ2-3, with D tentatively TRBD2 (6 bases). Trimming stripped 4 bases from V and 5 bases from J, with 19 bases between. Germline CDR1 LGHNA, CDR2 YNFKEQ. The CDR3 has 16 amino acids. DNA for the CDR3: TGTGCCAGCAGCCCCAGGGCTCGGGAGTATGGAGATACGCAGTATTTT. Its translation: CASSPRAREYGDTQYF.

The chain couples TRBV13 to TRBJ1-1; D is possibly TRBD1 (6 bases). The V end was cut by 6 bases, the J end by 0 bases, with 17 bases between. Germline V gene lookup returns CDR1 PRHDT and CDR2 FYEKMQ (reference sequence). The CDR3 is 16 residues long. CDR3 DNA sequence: TGTGCCAGCAGGGAAACAGGGCTAACTATGAACACTGAAGCTTTCTTT. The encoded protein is CASRETGLTMNTEAFF.

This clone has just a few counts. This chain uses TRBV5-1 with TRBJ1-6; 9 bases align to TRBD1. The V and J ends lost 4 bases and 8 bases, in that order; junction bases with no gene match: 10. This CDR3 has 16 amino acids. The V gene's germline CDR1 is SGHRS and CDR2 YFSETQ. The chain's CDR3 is CASSEGQGNVHSPLHF. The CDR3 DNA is TGCGCCAGCAGCGAGGGACAGGGAAACGTTCATTCACCCCTCCACTTT.

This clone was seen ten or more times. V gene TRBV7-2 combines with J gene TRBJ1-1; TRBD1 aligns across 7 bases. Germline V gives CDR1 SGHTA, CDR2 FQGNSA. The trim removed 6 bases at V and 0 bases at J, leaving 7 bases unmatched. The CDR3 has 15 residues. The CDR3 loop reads CASREGDRMNTEAFF. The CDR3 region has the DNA TGTGCCAGCAGGGAAGGGGACAGAATGAACACTGAAGCTTTCTTT.

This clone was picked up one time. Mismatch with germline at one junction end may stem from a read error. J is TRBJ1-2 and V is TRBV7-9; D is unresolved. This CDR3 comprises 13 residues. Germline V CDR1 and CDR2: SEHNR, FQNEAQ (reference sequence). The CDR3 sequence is CASSLGEERGYTF. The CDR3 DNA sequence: TGTGCCAGCAGTTTAGGCGAGGAACGTGGCTACACCTTC.

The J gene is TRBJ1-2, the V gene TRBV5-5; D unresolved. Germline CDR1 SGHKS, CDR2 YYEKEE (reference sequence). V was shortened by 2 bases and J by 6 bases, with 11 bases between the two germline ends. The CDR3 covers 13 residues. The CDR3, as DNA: TGTGCCAGCAGCTTCCGGGATCGCAATGGCTACACCTTC. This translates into CASSFRDRNGYTF. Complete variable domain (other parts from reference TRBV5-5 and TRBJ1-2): DAGVTQSPTHLIKTRGQQVTLRCSPISGHKSVSWYQQVLGQGPQFIFQYYEKEERGRGNFPDRFSARQFPNYSSELNVNALLLGDSALYLCASSFRDRNGYTFGSGTRLTVV.

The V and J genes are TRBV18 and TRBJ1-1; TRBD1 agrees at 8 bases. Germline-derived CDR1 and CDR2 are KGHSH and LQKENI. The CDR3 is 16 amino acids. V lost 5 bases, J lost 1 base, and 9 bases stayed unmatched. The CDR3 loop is CASSAGGKGGNTEAFF. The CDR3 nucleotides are TGTGCCAGCTCAGCAGGGGGCAAAGGAGGGAACACTGAAGCTTTCTTT.

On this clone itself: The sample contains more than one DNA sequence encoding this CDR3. The CDR3 nucleotides are TGTGCCAGTAGTTTACGCACCGGGACAAGCAATGTCCAGCCCCAGCATTTT. Its translation is CASSLRTGTSNVQPQHF. This chain connects TRBV19 to TRBJ1-5; D possibly corresponds to TRBD1 (6 bases). Germline V CDR1 and CDR2: LNHDA, SQIVND (reference sequence). The CDR3 spans 17 residues. Trimming shortened V by 5 bases and J by 7 bases, and 24 bases separated the two germline ends.

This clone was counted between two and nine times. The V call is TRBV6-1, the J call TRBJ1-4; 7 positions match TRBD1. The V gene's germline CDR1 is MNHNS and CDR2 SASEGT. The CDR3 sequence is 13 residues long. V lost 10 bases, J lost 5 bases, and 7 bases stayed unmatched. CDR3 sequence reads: CATGDRVNEKLFF. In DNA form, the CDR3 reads TGTGCCACCGGAGACAGGGTAAATGAAAAACTGTTTTTT.

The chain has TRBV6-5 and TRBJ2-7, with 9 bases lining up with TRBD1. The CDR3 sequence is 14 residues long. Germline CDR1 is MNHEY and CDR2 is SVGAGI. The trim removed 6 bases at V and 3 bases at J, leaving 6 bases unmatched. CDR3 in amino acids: CASRSGQGNYEQYF. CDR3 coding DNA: TGTGCCAGCAGGTCGGGACAGGGTAACTACGAGCAGTACTTC.

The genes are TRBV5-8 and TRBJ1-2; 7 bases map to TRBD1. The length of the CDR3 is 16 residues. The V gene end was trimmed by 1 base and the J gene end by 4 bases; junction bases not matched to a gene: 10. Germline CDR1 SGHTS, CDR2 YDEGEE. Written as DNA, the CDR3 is TGTGCCAGCAGCTTGAAATTGGGACAGCTTGCCTATGGCTACACCTTC. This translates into CASSLKLGQLAYGYTF.

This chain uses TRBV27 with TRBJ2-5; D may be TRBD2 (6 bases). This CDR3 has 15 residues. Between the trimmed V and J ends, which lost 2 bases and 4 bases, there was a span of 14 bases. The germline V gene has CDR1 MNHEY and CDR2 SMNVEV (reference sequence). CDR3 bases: TGTGCCAGCAGTTTAGTGACGGGAGTTGGAGAGACCCAGTACTTC. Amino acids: CASSLVTGVGETQYF.

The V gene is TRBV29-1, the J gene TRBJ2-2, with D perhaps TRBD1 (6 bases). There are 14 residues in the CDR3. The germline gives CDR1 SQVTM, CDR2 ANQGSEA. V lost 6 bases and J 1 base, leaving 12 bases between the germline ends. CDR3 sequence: CSVQGRGNTGELFF. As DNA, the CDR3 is TGCAGCGTCCAGGGCAGGGGGAACACCGGGGAGCTGTTTTTT.

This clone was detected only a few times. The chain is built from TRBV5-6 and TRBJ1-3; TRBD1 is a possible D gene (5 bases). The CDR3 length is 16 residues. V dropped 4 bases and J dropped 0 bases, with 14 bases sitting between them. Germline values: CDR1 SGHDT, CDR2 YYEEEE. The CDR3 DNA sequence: TGTGCCAGCAGCCTTAACAGGTTAAGCTCTGGAAACACCATATATTTT. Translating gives CASSLNRLSSGNTIYF.

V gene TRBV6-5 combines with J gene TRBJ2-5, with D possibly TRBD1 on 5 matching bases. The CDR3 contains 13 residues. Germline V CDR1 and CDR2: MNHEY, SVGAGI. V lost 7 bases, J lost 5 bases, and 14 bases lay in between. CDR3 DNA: TGTGCCAGCACCATACCAGGGATCGAGACCCAGTACTTC. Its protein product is CASTIPGIETQYF.

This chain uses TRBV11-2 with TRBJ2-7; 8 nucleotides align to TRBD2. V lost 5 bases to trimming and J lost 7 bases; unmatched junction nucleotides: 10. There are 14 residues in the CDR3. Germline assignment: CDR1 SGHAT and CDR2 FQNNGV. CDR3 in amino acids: CASSPGAGAEEQYF. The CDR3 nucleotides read TGTGCCAGCAGCCCCGGAGCGGGAGCGGAGGAGCAGTACTTC.

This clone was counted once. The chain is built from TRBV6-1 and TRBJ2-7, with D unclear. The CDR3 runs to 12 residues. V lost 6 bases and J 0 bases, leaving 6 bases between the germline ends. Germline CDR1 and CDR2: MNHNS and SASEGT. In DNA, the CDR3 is TGTGCCAGCAGCGCGGACTCCTACGAGCAGTACTTC. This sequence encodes CASSADSYEQYF.

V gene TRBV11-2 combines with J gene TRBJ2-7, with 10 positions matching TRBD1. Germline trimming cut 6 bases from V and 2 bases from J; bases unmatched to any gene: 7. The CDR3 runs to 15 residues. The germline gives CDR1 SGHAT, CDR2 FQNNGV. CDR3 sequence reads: CASSIAGQGPYEQYF. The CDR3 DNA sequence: TGTGCCAGCAGTATCGCGGGACAGGGGCCCTACGAGCAGTACTTC.

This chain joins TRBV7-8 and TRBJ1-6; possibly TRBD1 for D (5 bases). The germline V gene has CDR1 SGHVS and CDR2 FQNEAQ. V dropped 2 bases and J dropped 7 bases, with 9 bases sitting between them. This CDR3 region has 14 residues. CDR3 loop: CASSLSQGNSPLHF. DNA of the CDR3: TGTGCCAGCAGCTTATCGCAGGGAAATTCACCCCTCCACTTT.

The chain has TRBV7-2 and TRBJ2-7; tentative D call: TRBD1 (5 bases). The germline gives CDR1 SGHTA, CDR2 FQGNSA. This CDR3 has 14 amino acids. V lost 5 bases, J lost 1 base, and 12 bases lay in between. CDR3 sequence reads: CASSLGAESYEQYF. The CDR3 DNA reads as TGTGCCAGCAGCCTTGGGGCAGAATCCTACGAGCAGTACTTC.

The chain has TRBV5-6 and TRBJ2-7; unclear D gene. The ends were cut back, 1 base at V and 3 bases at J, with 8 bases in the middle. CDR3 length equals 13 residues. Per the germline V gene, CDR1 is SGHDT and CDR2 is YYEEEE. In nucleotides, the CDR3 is TGTGCCAGCAGCTTGAACTCCCTCTACGAGCAGTACTTC. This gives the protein CASSLNSLYEQYF.

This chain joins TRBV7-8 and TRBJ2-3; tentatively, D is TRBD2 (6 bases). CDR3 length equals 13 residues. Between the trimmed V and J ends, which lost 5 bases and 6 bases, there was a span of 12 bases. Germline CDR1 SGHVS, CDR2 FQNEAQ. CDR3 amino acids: CASSRNAGDTQYF. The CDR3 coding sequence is TGTGCCAGCAGCCGAAACGCGGGGGATACGCAGTATTTT. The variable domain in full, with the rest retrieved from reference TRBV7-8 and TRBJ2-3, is GAGVSQSPRYKVAKRGQDVALRCDPISGHVSLFWYQQALGQGPEFLTYFQNEAQLDKSGLPSDRFFAERPEGSVSTLKIQRTQQEDSAVYLCASSRNAGDTQYFGPGTRLTVL.

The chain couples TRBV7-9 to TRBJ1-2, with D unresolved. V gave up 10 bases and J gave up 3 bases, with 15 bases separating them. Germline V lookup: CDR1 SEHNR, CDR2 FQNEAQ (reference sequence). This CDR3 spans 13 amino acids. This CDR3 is CATEGGGYYGYTF. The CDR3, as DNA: TGTGCCACGGAGGGCGGTGGGTACTATGGCTACACCTTC.

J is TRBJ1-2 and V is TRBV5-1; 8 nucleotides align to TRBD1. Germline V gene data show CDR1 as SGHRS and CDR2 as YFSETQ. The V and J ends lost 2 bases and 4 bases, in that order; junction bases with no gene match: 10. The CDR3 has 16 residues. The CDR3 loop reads CASSFSGGWVGYGYTF. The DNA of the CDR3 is TGCGCCAGCAGCTTCTCAGGGGGCTGGGTTGGCTATGGCTACACCTTC.

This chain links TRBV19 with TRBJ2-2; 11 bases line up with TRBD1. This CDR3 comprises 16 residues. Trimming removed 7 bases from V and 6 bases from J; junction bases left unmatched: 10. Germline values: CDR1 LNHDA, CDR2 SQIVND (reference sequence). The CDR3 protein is CASTQTGTGGPGELFF. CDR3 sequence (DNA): TGTGCCAGTACTCAAACCGGGACAGGGGGTCCCGGGGAGCTGTTTTTT.

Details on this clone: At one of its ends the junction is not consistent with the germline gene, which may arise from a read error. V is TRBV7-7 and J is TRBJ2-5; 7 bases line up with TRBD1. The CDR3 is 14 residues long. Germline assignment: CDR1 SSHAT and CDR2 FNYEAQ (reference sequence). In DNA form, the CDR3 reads TGTGCTAGCAGCTTAGGGACAGCTCAAGAGACCCAGTACTTC. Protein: CASSLGTAQETQYF.

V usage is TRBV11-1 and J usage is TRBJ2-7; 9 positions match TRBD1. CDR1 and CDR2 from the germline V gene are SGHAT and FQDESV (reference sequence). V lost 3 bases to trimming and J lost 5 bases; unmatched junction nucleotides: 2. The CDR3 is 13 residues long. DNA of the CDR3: TGTGCCAGCAGCTTGGGACAGGGTGACGAGCAGTACTTC. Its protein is CASSLGQGDEQYF.